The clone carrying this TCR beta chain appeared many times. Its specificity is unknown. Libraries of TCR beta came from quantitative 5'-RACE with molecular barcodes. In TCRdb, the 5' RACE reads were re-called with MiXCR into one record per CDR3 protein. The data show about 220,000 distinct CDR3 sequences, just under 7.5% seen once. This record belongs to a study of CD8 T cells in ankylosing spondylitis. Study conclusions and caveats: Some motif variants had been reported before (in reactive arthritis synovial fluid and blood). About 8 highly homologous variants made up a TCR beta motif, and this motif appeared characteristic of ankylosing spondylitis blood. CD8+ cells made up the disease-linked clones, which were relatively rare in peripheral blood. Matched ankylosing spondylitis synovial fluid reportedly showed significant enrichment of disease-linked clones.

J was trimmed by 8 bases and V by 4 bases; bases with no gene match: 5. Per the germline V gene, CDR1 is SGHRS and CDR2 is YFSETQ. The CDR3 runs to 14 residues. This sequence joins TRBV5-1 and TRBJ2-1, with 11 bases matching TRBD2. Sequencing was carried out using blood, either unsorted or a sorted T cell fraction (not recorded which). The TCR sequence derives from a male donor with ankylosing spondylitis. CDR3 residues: CASSTGTSGDEQFF. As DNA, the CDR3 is TGCGCCAGCAGCACCGGGACTAGCGGCGATGAGCAGTTCTTC. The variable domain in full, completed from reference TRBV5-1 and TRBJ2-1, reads KAGVTQTPRYLIKTRGQQVTLSCSPISGHRSVSWYQQTPGQGLQFLFEYFSETQRNKGNFPGRFSGRQFSNSRSEMNVSTLELGDSALYLCASSTGTSGDEQFFGPGTRLTVL.